This TCR beta chain was identified in a study of metastatic and nonmetastatic thyroid tumors (dated by TCRdb to the early 2020s). For the wider study: The researchers compared repertoires between peripheral blood samples and tumor or nodule tissue samples from patients with malignant or benign thyroid disease.

The library was generated by PCR. For sequencing, an Illumina HiSeq 4000 was employed. High-throughput sequencing was used to profile the CDR3 region of the TCR beta-chain in every patient. In the source study's methods: A classifier to discriminate distant-metastatic papillary thyroid cancer patients was built from CDR3 differences across clinicopathological groups. Repertoire diversity was assessed with the Shannon index, and tumor-blood repertoire similarity with the Morisita-Horn index. TCRdb reanalyzed the raw reads on its own, using fastp at Q25 for trimming and MiXCR for clone calling, and kept in-frame beta chains. TCRdb assigned the V and J calls; the authors' analysis was not used. The sample records over 9,000 clones, roughly a quarter of which are singletons. Of the sample, around 9.8% falls within the top ten clones. This clone has only one observation. What antigen it recognizes has not been identified. There are no base qualities to consult, and no much larger clone falls within one base. Evidence from one read is weak.

The CDR3, from cysteine to phenylalanine, totals 17 residues. Just CDR3 DNA is preserved here, 51 bases in frame from base 1. Relative to germline, V is 0 bases shorter and J is 7 bases shorter, with 16 bases between their ends. The germline V gene (reference sequence) yields SGHAT for CDR1 and FQDESV for CDR2. Before undergoing thyroid surgery, none of the patients had been given any kind of treatment. Patient clinical samples collected from about 2011 to 2019 were retrospectively analysed using T-cell receptor beta sequencing. The paper as a whole reports these results and caveats: In both blood and tumor samples, malignant tumors were reported to have significantly higher TCR beta diversity than benign nodules.

The V and J segments used are TRBV11-1 and TRBJ1-6; the D region possibly corresponds to TRBD1 (5 bases align). This sequence originates from a female donor with papillary thyroid cancer or a benign thyroid nodule (not recorded which). Some clones in this sample may be carry-over from other donors' samples. The sample consisted of tumor tissue. The nucleotides read TGTGCCAGCAGCTTAGCCCTGACAGTGGAGGGAAATTCACCCCTCCACTTT. Its coded protein is CASSLALTVEGNSPLHF.